The rows below give T cell receptor beta chains drawn from one sample of a study of technical replicates of blood from a handful of donors. The method was immunoSEQ multiplex PCR; TCRdb's version includes in-frame clones alone and lacks a portion of them. Among about 85,000 clones listed, about 95% were seen once. The sample consisted of T cells isolated from PBMCs. All receptors derive from a human donor in good health. CDR3s include the opening cysteine and the closing phenylalanine or tryptophan. Each record gives: V gene, D gene, CDR3 length, clone size, J gene, CDR3 DNA, CDR3 protein. The D gene is left open where the match is weak. Rows give clone size only sometimes, using once, few, many, or a class for an expanded clone.

V: TRBV10-3
D: TRBD1
length: 13
size: -
J: TRBJ2-7
DNA: TGTGCCATCAGTAGACAGGGGTCCTACGAGCAGTACTTC
CDR3: CAISRQGSYEQYF

V: TRBV4-2
D: TRBD2
length: 16
size: -
J: TRBJ2-1
DNA: TGTGCCAGCAGCCAAGGAACTAGCGGGAGGGACAATGAGCAGTTCTTC
CDR3: CASSQGTSGRDNEQFF

V: TRBV11-2
D: -
length: 14
size: -
J: TRBJ1-1
DNA: TGTGCCAGCAGCCCGCTTGGGGGGAGACCTGAAGCTTTCTTT
CDR3: CASSPLGGRPEAFF

V: TRBV10-3
D: TRBD1
length: 13
size: -
J: TRBJ1-1
DNA: TGTGCCATCGCCGGACAGGGGTCATCTGAAGCTTTCTTT
CDR3: CAIAGQGSSEAFF

V: TRBV5-1
D: TRBD2
length: 15
size: -
J: TRBJ2-1
DNA: TGCGCCAGCACCCATCCACGGGAGGGCCCCTGGGAGCAGTTCTTC
CDR3: CASTHPREGPWEQFF

V: TRBV5-5
D: -
length: 16
size: -
J: TRBJ1-2
DNA: TGTGCCAGCAGCCAGGAGGACAGATCCGCAACTTATGGCTACACCTTC
CDR3: CASSQEDRSATYGYTF

V: TRBV19
D: -
length: 12
size: -
J: TRBJ2-2
DNA: TGTGCCAGTAAAAGGACATCCGGGGAGCTGTTTTTT
CDR3: CASKRTSGELFF

V: TRBV28
D: TRBD1
length: 15
size: -
J: TRBJ2-7
DNA: TGTGCCAGCAGTTTCCTGACAGGGTCCCCCTACGAGCAGTACTTC
CDR3: CASSFLTGSPYEQYF

V: TRBV5-1
D: -
length: 13
size: -
J: TRBJ2-2
DNA: TGCGCCAGCAGCCCTCTCTACACCGGGGAGCTGTTTTTT
CDR3: CASSPLYTGELFF

V: TRBV15
D: TRBD1
length: 15
size: -
J: TRBJ1-4
DNA: TGTGCCACCAGCAGAGAAAAGACAGGGTCTGAAAAACTGTTTTTT
CDR3: CATSREKTGSEKLFF

V: TRBV7-9
D: -
length: 16
size: -
J: TRBJ1-3
DNA: TGTGCCAGCAGCCGACGGGTAGACAGCGAGGGAAACACCATATATTTT
CDR3: CASSRRVDSEGNTIYF

V: TRBV6-5
D: -
length: 14
size: once
J: TRBJ1-1
DNA: TGTGCCAGCAGTTACTCCTACAGGAACACTGAAGCTTTCTTT
CDR3: CASSYSYRNTEAFF

V: TRBV30
D: -
length: 14
size: -
J: TRBJ1-2
DNA: TGTGCCTGGAATCTTGGGGGGTCGGCCGGTGGCTACACCTTC
CDR3: CAWNLGGSAGGYTF

V: TRBV5-4
D: -
length: 15
size: -
J: TRBJ2-2
DNA: TGTGCCAGCAGCCCGTGGACTCTGAACACCGGGGAGCTGTTTTTT
CDR3: CASSPWTLNTGELFF

V: TRBV28
D: -
length: 13
size: -
J: TRBJ2-7
DNA: TGTGCCAGCAGTTTTAAGAATAGCTACGAGCAGTACTTC
CDR3: CASSFKNSYEQYF

V: TRBV9
D: -
length: 16
size: -
J: TRBJ1-2
DNA: TGTGCCAGCAGCGTCCGAGTGACAGATTTGAACTATGGCTACACCTTC
CDR3: CASSVRVTDLNYGYTF

V: TRBV6-5
D: TRBD1
length: 13
size: once
J: TRBJ2-7
DNA: TGTGCCTGCCGACAGGGATGGAACTACGAGCAGTACTTC
CDR3: CACRQGWNYEQYF

V: TRBV7-5
D: -
length: 17
size: -
J: TRBJ2-7
DNA: TGTGTCAGAAGCTTAGTGTTTGAGGGACATCACCTCTGCGAGCAGTACTTC
CDR3: CVRSLVFEGHHLCEQYF

V: TRBV28
D: TRBD2
length: 17
size: once
J: TRBJ2-2
DNA: TGTGCCAGCAGTTTAAAGGGCGGGAGGGCATGGACCGGGGAGCTGTTTTTT
CDR3: CASSLKGGRAWTGELFF

V: TRBV5-1
D: -
length: 15
size: once
J: TRBJ1-4
DNA: TGCGCCAGCAGCTTGTTATCTCCAACTAATGAAAAACTGTTTTTT
CDR3: CASSLLSPTNEKLFF

V: TRBV7-8
D: -
length: 16
size: -
J: TRBJ2-7
DNA: TGTGCCAGCAGCTCCCACCAGGGGACCCACTCCTACGAGCAGTACTTC
CDR3: CASSSHQGTHSYEQYF

V: TRBV19
D: TRBD1
length: 15
size: -
J: TRBJ2-2
DNA: TGTGCCAGTAGTTCCGGGACAGGGTCGACCGGGGAGCTGTTTTTT
CDR3: CASSSGTGSTGELFF

V: TRBV10-3
D: TRBD1
length: 15
size: -
J: TRBJ1-1
DNA: TGTGCCATCAGAGGGGGACAGCGAGATAACACTGAAGCTTTCTTT
CDR3: CAIRGGQRDNTEAFF

V: TRBV5-5
D: TRBD1
length: 17
size: -
J: TRBJ1-1
DNA: TGTGCCAGCAGCGGACGGGACAGGGGGCGAGTTTGGACTGAAGCTTTCTTT
CDR3: CASSGRDRGRVWTEAFF

V: TRBV10-2
D: -
length: 15
size: once
J: TRBJ2-5
DNA: TGCGCCAGCAGCGGCCTTAGCAGTACTATGGAGACCCAGTACTTC
CDR3: CASSGLSSTMETQYF

V: TRBV7-9
D: TRBD1
length: 12
size: -
J: TRBJ1-5
DNA: TGTGCCACCGGGACAGGGCGACAGCCCCAGCATTTT
CDR3: CATGTGRQPQHF

V: TRBV7-9
D: -
length: 15
size: -
J: TRBJ1-2
DNA: TGTGCCAGCAGCCAAGACCTCCGAGGAGGGACGGGCTACACCTTC
CDR3: CASSQDLRGGTGYTF

V: TRBV19
D: TRBD2
length: 15
size: few
J: TRBJ2-1
DNA: TGTGCCAGTAGGAAGACTAGCGGAAATTACAATGAGCAGTTCTTC
CDR3: CASRKTSGNYNEQFF

V: TRBV2
D: -
length: 15
size: -
J: TRBJ1-1
DNA: TGTGCCAGCAGTGAAGCCACCACAGGGAACACTGAAGCTTTCTTT
CDR3: CASSEATTGNTEAFF

V: TRBV6-5
D: -
length: 16
size: -
J: TRBJ1-3
DNA: TGTGCCAGCAGTTACACGTCTACGGGGTCTGGAAACACCATATATTTT
CDR3: CASSYTSTGSGNTIYF

V: TRBV7-3
D: TRBD2
length: 15
size: -
J: TRBJ2-2
DNA: TGTGCCAGCAGCCCTAGCGGGCGATCCACCGGGGAGCTGTTTTTT
CDR3: CASSPSGRSTGELFF

V: TRBV11-2
D: TRBD1
length: 16
size: -
J: TRBJ1-2
DNA: TGTGCCAGCAGCTTGGTCGGGACAGGGAGTAGATATGGCTACACCTTC
CDR3: CASSLVGTGSRYGYTF

V: TRBV18
D: TRBD2
length: 14
size: -
J: TRBJ2-5
DNA: TGTGCCAGCTCGCTAGCGGGAGTGTTTGAGACCCAGTACTTC
CDR3: CASSLAGVFETQYF

V: TRBV18
D: TRBD1
length: 17
size: -
J: TRBJ1-1
DNA: TGTGCCAGCTCACCATGGGTCGGACAGGGGTATAACACTGAAGCTTTCTTT
CDR3: CASSPWVGQGYNTEAFF

V: TRBV29-1
D: TRBD1
length: 15
size: -
J: TRBJ2-1
DNA: TGCAGCGCCTTGATAGGACAGGGGGTTTTTAATGAGCAGTTCTTC
CDR3: CSALIGQGVFNEQFF

V: TRBV7-3
D: -
length: 13
size: -
J: TRBJ1-5
DNA: TGTGCCAGCAGCCTGGAGGAGGACCAGCCCCAGCATTTT
CDR3: CASSLEEDQPQHF

V: TRBV7-6
D: -
length: 13
size: -
J: TRBJ2-7
DNA: TGTGCCAGCAGCACCCGCCTAGGGGGCGAGCAGTACTTC
CDR3: CASSTRLGGEQYF

V: TRBV2
D: TRBD1
length: 14
size: -
J: TRBJ1-5
DNA: TGTGCCAGCAGTGAGGGACAGGGTGATCAGCCCCAGCATTTT
CDR3: CASSEGQGDQPQHF

V: TRBV19
D: -
length: 14
size: -
J: TRBJ1-5
DNA: TGTGCCAGTAGTATGACAGATAGCAATCAGCCCCAGCATTTT
CDR3: CASSMTDSNQPQHF

V: TRBV9
D: TRBD2
length: 13
size: -
J: TRBJ2-1
DNA: TGTGCCAGCAGCACTAGCGGGAGTGATGAGCAGTTCTTC
CDR3: CASSTSGSDEQFF

V: TRBV28
D: -
length: 12
size: -
J: TRBJ2-7
DNA: TGTGCCAGCAGTTTAGACAGGTACGAGCAGTACTTC
CDR3: CASSLDRYEQYF

V: TRBV10-2
D: TRBD2
length: 17
size: -
J: TRBJ2-5
DNA: TGCGCCAGCAGTGATTACTGGCGGGAGGCGCGGCGAAAGACCCAGTACTTC
CDR3: CASSDYWREARRKTQYF

V: TRBV7-8
D: -
length: 15
size: -
J: TRBJ2-7
DNA: TGTGCCAGCAGCTTAGCTCTATCCGGGGGCTACGAGCAGTACTTC
CDR3: CASSLALSGGYEQYF

V: TRBV9
D: -
length: 16
size: -
J: TRBJ1-3
DNA: TGTGCCAGCAGCGTAGTAGGGGTGTTTCCTGGAAACACCATATATTTT
CDR3: CASSVVGVFPGNTIYF

V: TRBV4-1
D: -
length: 17
size: -
J: TRBJ1-6
DNA: TGCGCCAGCAGCCAGAGGCAGGCGGGGGTAGTTAATTCACCCCTCCACTTT
CDR3: CASSQRQAGVVNSPLHF

V: TRBV5-1
D: TRBD2
length: 18
size: -
J: TRBJ2-7
DNA: TGCGCCAGCAGCTATGGGACTAGCGGGAGGGTCCTCCTGGACGAGCAGTACTTC
CDR3: CASSYGTSGRVLLDEQYF

V: TRBV9
D: -
length: 14
size: -
J: TRBJ2-5
DNA: TGTGCCAGCAGCCCATCTGGGGGGGCAGAGACCCAGTACTTC
CDR3: CASSPSGGAETQYF

V: TRBV7-9
D: TRBD1
length: 16
size: -
J: TRBJ2-5
DNA: TGTGCCAGCAGCTTAGACAGGGGCGATTTTAGAGAGACCCAGTACTTC
CDR3: CASSLDRGDFRETQYF

V: TRBV2
D: -
length: 11
size: -
J: TRBJ2-7
DNA: TGTGCCAGCACCCAATCCTACGAGCAGTACTTC
CDR3: CASTQSYEQYF

V: TRBV2
D: TRBD1
length: 13
size: once
J: TRBJ1-3
DNA: TGTGCCAGCAGTCGGGACAGGGGAAACACCATATATTTT
CDR3: CASSRDRGNTIYF

V: TRBV7-2
D: -
length: 13
size: -
J: TRBJ2-2
DNA: TGTGCCAGCAGCTTGGGGGGGGCAGGGGAGCTGTTTTTT
CDR3: CASSLGGAGELFF

V: TRBV30
D: TRBD2
length: 16
size: -
J: TRBJ2-3
DNA: TGTGCCTGGAGTTACGGGACTAGCGGGGGGACTAATACGCAGTATTTT
CDR3: CAWSYGTSGGTNTQYF

V: TRBV5-6
D: -
length: 15
size: few
J: TRBJ1-3
DNA: TGTGCCAGCAGCGGAGGGTATTTAACCCGAAACACCATATATTTT
CDR3: CASSGGYLTRNTIYF

V: TRBV2
D: TRBD1
length: 13
size: once
J: TRBJ1-5
DNA: TGTGCCGTAGGGACAGGGGGCAGCCAGCCCCAGCATTTT
CDR3: CAVGTGGSQPQHF

V: TRBV2
D: TRBD1
length: 15
size: -
J: TRBJ1-5
DNA: TGTGCCAGCAGTGACCCCCCAGGGGGTTATCAGCCCCAGCATTTT
CDR3: CASSDPPGGYQPQHF